This TCR beta chain was sequenced during a study of technical replicates of blood from several donors. This table comes from immunoSEQ multiplex PCR, and its TCRdb copy is limited to in-frame clones, with some not included. The sample has 55,000 to 75,000 clones; approximately 92% are singletons. This CDR3 contains 13 residues. V was pared by 4 bases and J by 6 bases, with 13 bases between. In germline, CDR1 is MNHEY, CDR2 SVGAGI. The chain links TRBV6-5 to TRBJ2-7; tentative D call: TRBD1 (6 bases). This sequence originates from a human donor in good health. Some clones in this sample may be carry-over from other donors' samples. The sample consisted of PBMCs. Here the CDR3 reads CASSSTGRVEQYF. Written as DNA, the CDR3 is TGTGCCAGCAGTTCCACAGGGCGGGTCGAGCAGTACTTC.